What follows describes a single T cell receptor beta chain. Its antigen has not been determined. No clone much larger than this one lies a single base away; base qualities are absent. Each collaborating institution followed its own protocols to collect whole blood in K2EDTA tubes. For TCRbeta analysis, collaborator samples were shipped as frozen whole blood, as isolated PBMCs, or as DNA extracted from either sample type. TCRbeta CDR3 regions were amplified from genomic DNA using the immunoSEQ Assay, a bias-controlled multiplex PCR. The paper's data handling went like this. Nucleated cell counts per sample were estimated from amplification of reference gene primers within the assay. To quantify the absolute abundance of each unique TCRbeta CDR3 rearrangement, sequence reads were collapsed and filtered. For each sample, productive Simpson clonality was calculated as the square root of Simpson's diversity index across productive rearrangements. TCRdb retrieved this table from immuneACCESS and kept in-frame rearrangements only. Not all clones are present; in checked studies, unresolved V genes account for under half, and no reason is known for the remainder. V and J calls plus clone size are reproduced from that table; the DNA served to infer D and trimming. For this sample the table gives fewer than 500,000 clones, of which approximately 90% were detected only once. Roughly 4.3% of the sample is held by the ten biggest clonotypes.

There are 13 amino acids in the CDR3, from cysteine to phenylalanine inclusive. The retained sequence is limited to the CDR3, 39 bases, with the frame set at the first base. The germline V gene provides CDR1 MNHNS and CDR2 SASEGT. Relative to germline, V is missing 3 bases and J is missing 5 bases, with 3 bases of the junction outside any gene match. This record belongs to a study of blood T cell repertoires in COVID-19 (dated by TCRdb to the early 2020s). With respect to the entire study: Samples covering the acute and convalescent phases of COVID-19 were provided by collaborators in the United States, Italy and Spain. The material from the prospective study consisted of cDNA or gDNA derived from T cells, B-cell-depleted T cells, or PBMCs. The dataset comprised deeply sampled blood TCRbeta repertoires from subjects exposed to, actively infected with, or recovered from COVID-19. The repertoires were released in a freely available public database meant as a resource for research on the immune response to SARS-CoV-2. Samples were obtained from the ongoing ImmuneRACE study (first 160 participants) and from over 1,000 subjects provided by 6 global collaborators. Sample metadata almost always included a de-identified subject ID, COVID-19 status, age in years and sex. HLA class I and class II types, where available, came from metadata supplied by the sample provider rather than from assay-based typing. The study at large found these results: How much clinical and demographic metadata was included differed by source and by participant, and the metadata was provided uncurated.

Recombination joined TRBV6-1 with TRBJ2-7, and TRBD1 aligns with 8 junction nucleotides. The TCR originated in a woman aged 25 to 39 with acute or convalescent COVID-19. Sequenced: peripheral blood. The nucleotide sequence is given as TGTGCCAGCAGTGATATGGACAGGGACGAGCAGTACTTC. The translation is CASSDMDRDEQYF.